These 10 T cell receptor beta chains came from one sample sequenced in a study of T-cell memory formation after mild COVID-19. TCRdb re-called the 5' RACE reads through MiXCR, storing one row per CDR3 protein. This table has 250,000 to 350,000 distinct CDR3 sequences, around 15% appearing once. Specimen: PBMCs or a T cell subset sorted from them (not recorded which). Receptors originate from a man aged 18 to 30 who had mild COVID-19 (a few samples of this study predate the infection). Cell type and time point are not known.

This clonotype was observed a handful of times. The V call is TRBV6-5, the J call TRBJ2-1; 8 positions match TRBD2. Germline CDR1 reads MNHEY; CDR2 reads SVGAGI. There are 15 residues in the CDR3. V was pared by 4 bases and J by 9 bases, with 11 bases of the junction left unmatched. The CDR3 region is CASSFQPGGQVEQFF. The CDR3 nucleotides are TGTGCCAGCAGTTTCCAGCCGGGGGGGCAGGTTGAGCAGTTCTTC.

Only a few counts were recorded for this clonotype. V is TRBV11-1 and J is TRBJ2-7, with 7 bases aligning to TRBD1. This CDR3 has 15 amino acids. V dropped 5 bases and J dropped 4; count of bases not matched to a gene: 11. CDR1 SGHAT and CDR2 FQDESV come from the germline V gene (reference sequence). Here the CDR3 DNA reads TGTGCCAGCAGCCCTCATGGGGGACAGTCTTACGAGCAGTACGTC. Protein: CASSPHGGQSYEQYV.

This chain connects TRBV19 to TRBJ1-1, with 8 bases lining up with TRBD1. CDR3 length: 15 amino acids. V was clipped by 4 bases and J by 5 bases; unmatched bases: 9. CDR1 and CDR2 from the germline V gene are LNHDA and SQIVND (reference sequence). For the CDR3, the DNA is TGTGCCAGTAGTACGGGACAGGCCGCTGGGACTGAAGCTTTCTTT. Its translation is CASSTGQAAGTEAFF.

In its sample, this clonotype was seen a few times. The chain employs TRBV21-1 and TRBJ2-3. TRBV21-1 is noted as a pseudogene. The CDR3 sequence is 14 residues long. CDR3 bases: TGTGCCAGCAGCACTCGACGCGGCGTGGGAACGCAGTATTTT. Protein product: CASSTRRGVGTQYF.

The rearrangement joins TRBV20-1 to TRBJ2-4, with TRBD1 identical over 8 bases. The germline V gene has CDR1 DFQATT and CDR2 SNEGSKA (reference sequence). This CDR3 spans 12 amino acids. With 7 bases clipped from V and 5 bases from J, the junction kept 4 bases outside the gene matches. The CDR3 sequence: CSVGQGQNIQYF. Here the CDR3 DNA reads TGCAGTGTTGGACAGGGACAAAACATTCAGTACTTC.

This clonotype was seen ten or more times. The J gene is TRBJ2-3, the V gene TRBV2; 8 nucleotides line up with TRBD1. This CDR3 is 15 amino acids long. Germline values: CDR1 SNHLY, CDR2 FYNNEI. V lost 7 bases, J lost 5 bases, and 11 bases stayed unmatched. CDR3 coding DNA: TGTGCCAGCACCGAACTTGGACAGGGCGTAGATACGCAGTATTTT. This translates into CASTELGQGVDTQYF.

This clonotype was recorded at least ten times. The V and J genes are TRBV7-8 and TRBJ1-1, with D possibly being TRBD1 (5 bases). From germline, CDR1 is SGHVS and CDR2 FQNEAQ. Between the trimmed V and J ends, which lost 1 base and 2 bases, there was a span of 11 bases. This CDR3 contains 15 residues. The CDR3 reads CASSLVGTGNTEAFF. CDR3 DNA: TGTGCCAGCAGCTTAGTTGGGACCGGCAACACTGAAGCTTTCTTT.

This clonotype came up many times. CDR3: CSARDLNPSGGSSYNEQFF. CDR3 in DNA: TGCAGTGCTAGAGATCTAAACCCTAGCGGGGGTTCGTCCTACAATGAGCAGTTCTTC. The V gene is TRBV20-1, the J gene TRBJ2-1; 10 bases line up with TRBD2. Germline V CDR1 and CDR2: DFQATT, SNEGSKA (reference sequence). The length of the CDR3 is 19 residues. V shed 0 bases, J shed 1 base, and the junction held 12 bases outside the gene matches.

This clonotype has at least ten counts. V is TRBV20-1 and J is TRBJ1-5; 7 bases line up with TRBD1. The CDR3 totals 13 residues. V shed 3 bases and J 3 bases; nucleotides not matched to a gene: 2. Germline V gene lookup returns CDR1 DFQATT and CDR2 SNEGSKA (reference sequence). The DNA of the CDR3 is TGCAGTGCTAGGGGACAGCCCAATCAGCCCCAGCATTTT. Its protein product is CSARGQPNQPQHF.

This chain links TRBV27 with TRBJ2-1; D is perhaps TRBD1 or TRBD2 (5 bases each). Germline V gene lookup returns CDR1 MNHEY and CDR2 SMNVEV (reference sequence). The V and J ends lost 5 bases and 4 bases respectively, with 18 bases between them. The CDR3 consists of 16 residues. In nucleotides, the CDR3 is TGTGCCAGCAGTCTCCACAGGTTTCCGGGGTACAATGAGCAGTTCTTC. Protein sequence: CASSLHRFPGYNEQFF.